This T cell receptor (beta chain) was retrieved from a study of cytomegalovirus exposure and HLA in healthy donors. Study-level findings and limits: Reports indicated that the classifier achieved high specificity and sensitivity in diagnosing cytomegalovirus status.

The PCR employed 60 Vbeta primers together with 13 Jbeta primers. This table comes from immunoSEQ multiplex PCR, and its TCRdb copy is limited to in-frame clones, with some not included. This table holds roughly 43,000 clones. CDR1 and CDR2 from the germline V gene are LGHNA and YNFKEQ. This CDR3 contains 16 residues. V gave up 2 bases and J gave up 4 bases; unmatched junction bases: 5. Regarding this clone: What it recognizes is unknown.

The rearrangement joins TRBV4-2 to TRBJ2-5; 12 bases map to TRBD2. Sample: PBMCs. The TCR sequence derives from a woman between 40 and 50 years old in good health and CMV-seronegative. The CDR3 nucleotides read TGTGCCAGCAGCCAATGGTCTAGCGGGAGGGCAGAGACCCAGTACTTC. It translates to CASSQWSSGRAETQYF.